This is a list of T cell receptor beta chains from one sample in a study of CD8 T cells in Susac syndrome. TCRdb re-derived calls from the immunoSEQ multiplex PCR reads in MiXCR, one entry per CDR3 protein. Here the sample spans about 210,000 distinct CDR3 sequences, 95% being singletons. The sample taken for sequencing was CD4+ T cells from PBMCs. The receptors derive from a human donor with multiple sclerosis. CDR3s include the opening cysteine and the closing phenylalanine or tryptophan. A D gene is named only where the DNA matches it firmly. For some rows the clone size is stated as once, few or many, or as a class when expanded; others skip it.

J gene,D gene,clone size,V gene,CDR3 protein,CDR3 DNA
TRBJ1-1,NA,few,TRBV13,CASSPRGQGGTEAFF,TGTGCCAGCAGCCCTCGAGGGCAGGGTGGGACTGAAGCTTTCTTT
TRBJ2-5,NA,NA,TRBV23-1,CASSTRPSLGDKETQYF,TGCGCCAGCTCCACCAGACCCTCGCTGGGGGATAAAGAGACCCAGTACTTC
TRBJ2-4,TRBD1,NA,TRBV20-1,CRPQGDIQYF,TGCAGGCCCCAGGGGGACATTCAGTACTTC
TRBJ1-4,NA,NA,TRBV7-9,CASSLRQTTNEKLFF,TGTGCCAGCAGCCTTCGACAGACAACTAATGAAAAACTGTTTTTT
TRBJ1-1,NA,NA,TRBV2,CASSGEFF,TGTGCCAGCAGTGGAGAGTTCTTT
TRBJ2-5,TRBD1,NA,TRBV20-1,CSAREGQGKTQYF,TGCAGTGCTAGGGAGGGACAGGGGAAGACCCAGTACTTC
TRBJ2-3,TRBD1,NA,TRBV12-3/TRBV12-4,CASRPNPGTGGGSTDTQYF,TGTGCCAGCAGACCCAATCCAGGGACAGGAGGCGGTAGCACAGATACGCAGTATTTT
TRBJ1-5,NA,NA,TRBV18,CASSPQSSAGQESQHF,TGTGCCAGCTCACCTCAGAGTAGCGCAGGGCAGGAGTCCCAGCATTTT
TRBJ2-6,NA,NA,TRBV20-1,CSARVGVWANVLTF,TGCAGTGCTAGAGTCGGAGTTTGGGCCAACGTCCTGACTTTC
TRBJ1-2,TRBD1,NA,TRBV30,CAWSASGTVYGYTF,TGTGCCTGGAGTGCGAGCGGGACAGTCTATGGCTACACCTTC
TRBJ1-1,NA,NA,TRBV23-1,CASTPQGDTEAFF,TGCGCCAGCACCCCTCAAGGGGACACTGAAGCTTTCTTT
TRBJ2-1,TRBD2,NA,TRBV15,CATSRGPAGGPDYNEQFF,TGTGCCACCAGCAGAGGACCAGCGGGAGGGCCAGACTACAATGAGCAGTTCTTC
TRBJ2-7,NA,NA,TRBV11-1,CASRHTGSSSYEQYF,TGTGCCAGCAGACATACCGGGTCCAGCTCCTACGAGCAGTACTTC
TRBJ2-7,TRBD2,NA,TRBV19,CASSKGTSGITYEQYF,TGTGCCAGTAGTAAGGGGACTAGCGGGATCACCTACGAGCAGTACTTC
TRBJ2-4,TRBD2,NA,TRBV20-1,CSARGTSAAKNIQYF,TGCAGTGCTAGAGGGACTAGCGCCGCCAAAAACATTCAGTACTTC
TRBJ2-7,TRBD1,NA,TRBV7-9,CASSWRTGAGEQYF,TGTGCCAGCAGCTGGAGAACAGGGGCCGGCGAGCAGTACTTC
TRBJ2-7,NA,few,TRBV14,CASSQAVGYEQYF,TGTGCCAGCAGCCAAGCGGTAGGGTACGAGCAGTACTTC
TRBJ2-3,TRBD1,NA,TRBV12-3/TRBV12-4,CASRDRGPDTQYF,TGTGCCAGCCGGGACAGAGGGCCAGATACGCAGTATTTT
TRBJ1-2,TRBD1,NA,TRBV20-1,CSARTGTTSYGYTF,TGCAGTGCCAGGACAGGGACCACCTCCTATGGCTACACCTTC
TRBJ2-7,NA,once,TRBV3-1,CASSQRWGSGYEQYF,TGTGCCAGCAGCCAGCGGTGGGGTTCCGGCTACGAGCAGTACTTC
TRBJ1-6,TRBD1,once,TRBV25-1,CASSVLGQGLYNSPLHF,TGTGCCAGCAGTGTTCTGGGACAGGGCCTCTATAATTCACCCCTCCACTTT
TRBJ2-2,TRBD2,NA,TRBV30,CAWSVSGMPGELFF,TGTGCCTGGAGTGTGAGCGGGATGCCCGGGGAGCTGTTTTTT
TRBJ2-3,NA,NA,TRBV27,CASPGAETSTDTQYF,TGTGCCAGCCCCGGAGCGGAGACTAGCACAGATACGCAGTATTTT
TRBJ1-3,TRBD1,NA,TRBV2,CASRLNRGPGNTIYF,TGTGCCAGCAGGCTGAACAGGGGGCCTGGAAACACCATATATTTT
TRBJ2-1,NA,NA,TRBV3-1,CASSQEDRLGNEQFF,TGTGCCAGCAGCCAAGAAGACAGGTTAGGCAATGAGCAGTTCTTC
TRBJ1-4,NA,NA,TRBV14,CASSQEIGLELFF,TGTGCCAGCAGCCAAGAGATTGGACTGGAACTGTTTTTT
TRBJ2-1,TRBD2,NA,TRBV3-1,CASSQDLAVIYNEQFF,TGTGCCAGCAGCCAAGACCTAGCGGTTATCTACAATGAGCAGTTCTTC
TRBJ1-1,NA,NA,TRBV2,CASSGRRNTEAFF,TGTGCCAGCAGTGGACGGAGGAACACTGAAGCTTTCTTT
TRBJ2-4,NA,NA,TRBV2,CASSEVGGLAKNIQYF,TGTGCCAGCAGTGAAGTGGGGGGGCTAGCCAAAAACATTCAGTACTTC
TRBJ2-3,TRBD2,NA,TRBV20-1,CSARSGPGLAGGKPDTQYF,TGCAGTGCTAGATCGGGGCCGGGACTAGCGGGAGGGAAACCAGATACGCAGTATTTT
TRBJ2-7,NA,once,TRBV2,CATLGSYEQYF,TGTGCCACCCTCGGATCCTACGAGCAGTACTTC
TRBJ2-1,NA,NA,TRBV7-2,CASSLKVYYNEQFF,TGTGCCAGCAGCTTGAAGGTCTACTACAATGAGCAGTTCTTC
TRBJ2-7,NA,once,TRBV3-1,CASSQAVVGEQYF,TGTGCCAGCAGCCAAGCCGTGGTTGGCGAGCAGTACTTC
TRBJ1-1,NA,NA,TRBV12-3/TRBV12-4,CASSHFDGGAEAFF,TGTGCCAGCAGCCACTTCGATGGTGGCGCTGAAGCTTTCTTT
TRBJ2-1,TRBD2,NA,TRBV2,CASRMTSGTYNEQFF,TGTGCCAGCAGGATGACTAGCGGTACCTACAATGAGCAGTTCTTC
TRBJ2-7,TRBD1,NA,TRBV12-5,CASVGDRGSYEQYF,TGTGCTAGTGTCGGGGACAGGGGGTCGTACGAGCAGTACTTC
TRBJ2-7,TRBD2,once,TRBV2,CASSETGGETSNEQYF,TGTGCCAGCAGTGAAACAGGAGGAGAGACTAGCAACGAGCAGTACTTC
TRBJ1-2,NA,NA,TRBV27,CASSFESLNRVSYTF,TGTGCCAGCAGTTTTGAGTCCCTGAACAGGGTGAGCTACACCTTC
TRBJ2-3,NA,NA,TRBV9,CASSVVVGRTDTQYF,TGTGCCAGCAGCGTAGTCGTGGGTCGCACAGATACGCAGTATTTT
TRBJ2-3,TRBD1,NA,TRBV12-3/TRBV12-4,CASSHDRGGDTQYF,TGTGCCAGCAGCCATGACAGGGGGGGTGATACGCAGTATTTT
TRBJ2-7,TRBD1,NA,TRBV30,CAWSSGQGSSYEQYF,TGTGCCTGGAGTTCGGGACAGGGGAGCTCCTACGAGCAGTACTTC
TRBJ2-1,NA,NA,TRBV29-1,CSVGPDHGSPLSNEQFF,TGCAGCGTTGGGCCCGATCATGGGTCCCCTCTCAGCAATGAGCAGTTCTTC
TRBJ2-1,NA,NA,TRBV25-1,CASSESFAVYNEQFF,TGTGCCAGCAGTGAATCGTTCGCCGTCTACAATGAGCAGTTCTTC
TRBJ1-1,NA,NA,TRBV29-1,CSVDRPNTEAFF,TGCAGCGTTGACAGACCGAACACTGAAGCTTTCTTT
TRBJ2-5,TRBD1,NA,TRBV12-3/TRBV12-4,CASSETGQGLRETQYF,TGTGCCAGCAGTGAGACCGGACAGGGATTACGAGAGACCCAGTACTTC
TRBJ1-2,NA,NA,TRBV23-1,CASSQSGSDSGYTF,TGCGCCAGCAGTCAATCGGGGTCCGACAGTGGCTACACCTTC
TRBJ2-1,TRBD1,NA,TRBV7-2,CASSYKTGVGDEQFF,TGTGCCAGCAGCTACAAGACAGGGGTCGGCGATGAGCAGTTCTTC
TRBJ2-3,TRBD2,NA,TRBV20-1,CSARDWTSGRADTQYF,TGCAGTGCTAGAGATTGGACTAGCGGGAGGGCAGATACGCAGTATTTT